This T cell receptor (beta chain) was captured by sequencing in a study of T-cell memory formation after mild COVID-19. Findings and limits, study-wide: SARS-CoV-2 specificity was not confirmed for second-wave clones peaking on day 37.

Notes on this clonotype: No antigen is known for it.

5'RACE primed at constant segments yielded TCR alpha and TCR beta cDNA libraries bearing sample barcodes and UMIs. Using its own MiXCR run on the 5' RACE reads, TCRdb lists one record per CDR3 protein. The table records about 320,000 distinct CDR3 sequences, over 11% of them present only once. This TCR came from a man between 18 and 29 years old who had mild COVID-19 (a few samples of this study predate the infection). Cell type and time point are not known. Sequencing was done on a sample of PBMCs or a T cell subset sorted from them (not recorded which).

Written as DNA, the CDR3 is TGTGCCAGCAGCTTTACAGGGGTACTGGAAGAAAAACTGTTTTTT. As protein: CASSFTGVLEEKLFF. The chain links TRBV7-9 to TRBJ1-4; 7 bases align to TRBD1. The CDR3 is 15 residues long. V gave up 3 bases and J gave up 8 bases; unmatched junction bases: 9. The germline CDR1 and CDR2 sequences are SEHNR and FQNEAQ (reference sequence).